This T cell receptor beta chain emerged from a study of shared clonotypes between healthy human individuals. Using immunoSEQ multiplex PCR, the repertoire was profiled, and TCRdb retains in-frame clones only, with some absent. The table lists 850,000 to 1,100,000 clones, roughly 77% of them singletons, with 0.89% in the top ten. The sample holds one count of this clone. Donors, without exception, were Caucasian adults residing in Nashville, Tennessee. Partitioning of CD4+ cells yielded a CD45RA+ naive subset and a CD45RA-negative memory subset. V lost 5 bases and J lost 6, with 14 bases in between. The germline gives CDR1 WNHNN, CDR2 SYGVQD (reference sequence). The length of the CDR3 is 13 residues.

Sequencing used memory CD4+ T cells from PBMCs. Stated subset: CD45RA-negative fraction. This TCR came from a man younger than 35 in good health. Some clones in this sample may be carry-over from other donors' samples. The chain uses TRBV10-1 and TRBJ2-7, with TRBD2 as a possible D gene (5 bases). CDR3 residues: CASSQRYLGEQYF. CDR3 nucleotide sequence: TGCGCCAGCAGTCAGCGGTACCTGGGCGAGCAGTACTTC.